Listed below are T cell receptor beta chains from one sample, sequenced in a study of T cell responses to AZD1222 COVID-19 vaccine. Measured with immunoSEQ multiplex PCR; TCRdb has only the in-frame clones, and not every one. In the table there are 25,000 to 30,000 clones, around 92% of which are singletons. Source: peripheral blood, taken 28 days after the second AZD1222 dose. These receptor sequences come from an adult who received the AZD1222 COVID-19 vaccine. Each CDR3 is given with its conserved first and last residue. Fields, in order: V gene, J gene, D gene, clone size, CDR3 protein, CDR3 DNA. The D gene is left open where the match is weak. Clone size is not always given. Where it is, it says once, few, many or a class for expanded clones.

>TRBV2|TRBJ1-1|.|.
CASSRLPGGGTEAFF
TGTGCCAGCAGCCGCCTTCCTGGGGGTGGGACTGAAGCTTTCTTT
>TRBV14|TRBJ1-1|.|few
CASSQNRVGTEAFF
TGTGCCAGCAGCCAAAACAGGGTAGGCACTGAAGCTTTCTTT
>TRBV29-1|TRBJ2-7|.|.
CSVGRQGRGLGSYEQYF
TGCAGCGTTGGACGACAGGGTCGGGGACTTGGTTCCTACGAGCAGTACTTC
>TRBV30|TRBJ1-6|TRBD1|.
CAWVTGQGNSPLHF
TGTGCCTGGGTTACGGGACAGGGTAATTCACCCCTCCACTTT
>TRBV7-8|TRBJ2-7|.|.
CASSLDGTSYEQYF
TGTGCCAGCAGCTTAGATGGGACTTCCTACGAGCAGTACTTC
>TRBV10-3|TRBJ1-2|.|.
CAISESGNYGYTF
TGTGCCATCAGTGAGTCCGGAAACTATGGCTACACCTTC
>TRBV7-2|TRBJ2-7|.|.
CASSLQPSEQYF
TGTGCCAGCAGCTTACAGCCTAGCGAGCAGTACTTC
>TRBV10-3|TRBJ1-3|.|.
CAISSLSVGNTIYF
TGTGCCATCAGCTCGTTGTCGGTAGGGAACACCATATATTTT
>TRBV6-1|TRBJ2-7|TRBD2|few
CASSASLAGPLYEQYF
TGTGCCAGCAGTGCCTCTCTAGCGGGCCCTCTCTACGAGCAGTACTTC
>TRBV5-4|TRBJ1-2|.|once
CASSPRQNPYGYTF
TGTGCCAGCAGCCCCCGACAGAATCCCTATGGCTACACCTTC
>TRBV7-2|TRBJ2-3|TRBD2|.
CASSLEASGRGTQYF
TGTGCCAGCAGCTTAGAGGCTAGCGGGAGAGGTACGCAGTATTTT
>TRBV24-1|TRBJ1-2|.|.
CATSAPEGHYGYTF
TGTGCCACCAGTGCCCCTGAGGGGCACTATGGCTACACCTTC
>TRBV12-3/TRBV12-4|TRBJ2-7|TRBD1|.
CASRNRGEQYF
TGTGCCAGCCGGAACAGGGGAGAGCAGTACTTC
>TRBV7-2|TRBJ2-6|TRBD1|.
CASSLATGSGANVLTF
TGTGCCAGCAGCTTAGCGACAGGGTCTGGGGCCAACGTCCTGACTTTC
>TRBV7-3|TRBJ2-5|.|.
CASSLTGGLKETQYF
TGTGCCAGCAGCTTAACGGGGGGGCTTAAAGAGACCCAGTACTTC
>TRBV7-2|TRBJ1-1|.|.
CASSVQGGENTEAFF
TGTGCCAGCAGCGTACAGGGTGGGGAGAACACTGAAGCTTTCTTT
>TRBV7-2|TRBJ1-2|TRBD1|.
CASSATGNYGYTF
TGTGCCAGCAGCGCGACAGGGAACTATGGCTACACCTTC
>TRBV10-3|TRBJ1-3|.|.
CAISEGTVGNTIYF
TGTGCCATCAGTGAGGGGACCGTCGGAAACACCATATATTTT
>TRBV28|TRBJ1-2|TRBD1|.
CASIRTGYGYTF
TGTGCCAGCATCCGGACAGGGTATGGCTACACCTTC
>TRBV28|TRBJ1-4|.|.
CASSLREHEKLFF
TGTGCCAGCTCTCTCAGGGAACATGAAAAACTGTTTTTT
>TRBV7-3|TRBJ2-1|.|.
CASSLTLGGEQFF
TGTGCCAGCAGCTTAACCCTGGGCGGCGAGCAGTTCTTC
>TRBV14|TRBJ2-7|.|.
CASSQGLPREQYF
TGTGCCAGCAGCCAAGGACTTCCAAGGGAGCAGTACTTC
>TRBV4-2|TRBJ1-6|.|.
CASSQDIVGHYSPLHF
TGTGCCAGCAGCCAAGATATAGTGGGACATTATTCACCCCTCCACTTT
>TRBV18|TRBJ2-7|.|.
CASSPPAGSYEQYF
TGTGCCAGCTCACCACCGGCCGGTTCCTACGAGCAGTACTTC
>TRBV2|TRBJ1-3|.|.
CASSETGISGNTIYF
TGTGCCAGCAGTGAAACGGGGATCTCTGGAAACACCATATATTTT
>TRBV6-5|TRBJ2-5|TRBD2|.
CASSIAGDQETQYF
TGTGCCAGCAGTATAGCGGGAGATCAAGAGACCCAGTACTTC
>TRBV6-6|TRBJ2-5|TRBD1|.
CASRDGQGAWETQYF
TGTGCCAGCAGGGACGGACAGGGGGCTTGGGAGACCCAGTACTTC
>TRBV18|TRBJ2-3|TRBD2|.
CASSLAGAGADTQYF
TGTGCCAGCTCTCTAGCGGGAGCCGGGGCAGATACGCAGTATTTT
>TRBV28|TRBJ2-5|.|.
CASRRYREAETQYF
TGTGCCAGCCGGAGGTATCGGGAAGCAGAGACCCAGTACTTC
>TRBV19|TRBJ2-7|.|.
CASSAERASSYEQYF
TGTGCCAGTAGTGCAGAGCGGGCTAGCTCCTACGAGCAGTACTTC
>TRBV27|TRBJ1-6|.|.
CASTFNPSNNSPLHF
TGTGCCAGCACTTTTAATCCTTCGAATAATTCACCCCTCCACTTT
>TRBV7-9|TRBJ2-7|TRBD1|.
CASSQGQATYEQYF
TGTGCCAGCAGCCAGGGACAGGCAACCTACGAGCAGTACTTC
>TRBV6-5|TRBJ2-7|.|.
CASSLDRRYEQYF
TGTGCCAGCAGTTTAGACAGGCGATACGAGCAGTACTTC
>TRBV19|TRBJ2-5|.|.
CASSGAETQYF
TGTGCCAGTAGTGGAGCGGAGACCCAGTACTTC
>TRBV30|TRBJ1-6|.|.
CAWRPGGENSPLHF
TGTGCCTGGAGGCCGGGCGGGGAGAATTCACCCCTCCACTTT
>TRBV4-2|TRBJ2-7|.|.
CASSQVGDYEQYF
TGTGCCAGCAGCCAAGTCGGGGACTACGAGCAGTACTTC
>TRBV25-1|TRBJ1-3|.|.
CASSEYASSGNTIYF
TGTGCCAGCAGTGAATATGCCAGCTCTGGAAACACCATATATTTT
>TRBV29-1|TRBJ2-2|.|few
CSVTSGTYTGELFF
TGCAGCGTTACCTCGGGGACTTACACCGGGGAGCTGTTTTTT
>TRBV5-1|TRBJ2-6|.|.
CASSLEPSGANVLTF
TGCGCCAGCAGCTTGGAACCGTCTGGGGCCAACGTCCTGACTTTC
>TRBV6-5|TRBJ2-3|TRBD2|.
CASSYRSGRAVDTQYF
TGTGCCAGCAGTTACCGTAGCGGGAGGGCAGTAGATACGCAGTATTTT
>TRBV7-9|TRBJ1-1|TRBD1|.
CASSLPGQGRTEAFF
TGTGCCAGCAGCCTCCCGGGACAGGGGAGAACTGAAGCTTTCTTT
>TRBV9|TRBJ2-4|.|.
CASSVGPAKNIQYF
TGTGCCAGCAGCGTAGGGCCAGCCAAAAACATTCAGTACTTC
>TRBV25-1|TRBJ1-6|.|.
CASSAKSNSPLHF
TGTGCCAGCAGTGCCAAATCTAATTCACCCCTCCACTTT
>TRBV7-9|TRBJ1-5|.|.
CASSLAGGTGGNQPQHF
TGTGCCAGCAGCTTGGCCGGCGGAACGGGGGGCAATCAGCCCCAGCATTTT
>TRBV5-1|TRBJ2-2|.|.
CASRYDSSEAGELFF
TGCGCCAGCAGATATGACAGTTCTGAGGCCGGGGAGCTGTTTTTT
>TRBV5-1|TRBJ1-1|TRBD1|.
CASSSNTGDTEAFF
TGCGCCAGCAGCTCAAATACAGGGGACACTGAAGCTTTCTTT
>TRBV2|TRBJ1-1|.|.
CASRYRTNTEAFF
TGTGCCAGCAGATACAGGACGAACACTGAAGCTTTCTTT
>TRBV9|TRBJ1-1|.|.
CASSVEIRNTEAFF
TGTGCCAGCAGCGTAGAGATCCGAAACACTGAAGCTTTCTTT
>TRBV11-1|TRBJ1-2|TRBD1|.
CASSLAAGGNYGYTF
TGTGCCAGCAGCTTAGCGGCAGGGGGCAACTATGGCTACACCTTC
>TRBV9|TRBJ2-5|TRBD2|.
CASSLAGTVGETQYF
TGTGCCAGCAGCCTAGCGGGGACAGTGGGGGAGACCCAGTACTTC
>TRBV15|TRBJ1-2|.|.
CATSSYGGEAYGYTF
TGTGCCACCAGCAGTTACGGGGGGGAGGCCTATGGCTACACCTTC
>TRBV29-1|TRBJ1-3|.|.
CSVPQGSGNTIYF
TGCAGCGTTCCCCAGGGATCTGGAAACACCATATATTTT
>TRBV7-3|TRBJ2-1|.|.
CASSRTAAPGEQFF
TGTGCCAGCAGCCGGACAGCTGCTCCCGGTGAGCAGTTCTTC
>TRBV6-5|TRBJ2-3|.|once
CASTGSTDTQYF
TGTGCCAGCACCGGGAGCACAGATACGCAGTATTTT
>TRBV10-3|TRBJ1-2|.|.
CAIKEDEWTARGTF
TGTGCCATAAAAGAAGACGAGTGGACGGCCAGGGGTACCTTC
>TRBV19|TRBJ2-4|.|.
CATRQGLAKNIQYF
TGTGCCACCAGACAGGGACTAGCCAAAAACATTCAGTACTTC
>TRBV30|TRBJ1-1|.|.
CAWSSQVGTEAFF
TGTGCCTGGAGTTCCCAGGTCGGCACTGAAGCTTTCTTT
>TRBV28|TRBJ2-5|.|.
CASSSPDRHETQYF
TGTGCCAGCAGTTCCCCAGACAGGCACGAGACCCAGTACTTC
>TRBV5-5|TRBJ1-1|.|.
CASSPRVSGLSITEAFF
TGTGCCAGCAGCCCGAGAGTTAGTGGGTTGAGTATCACTGAAGCTTTCTTT